This TCR beta chain was sequenced for a study of blood T cells in healthy people across ages. Notes on the study in general: Measured against age, TCR beta diversity per million T cells decreased in a roughly linear manner.

Peripheral blood was drawn, about 10 milliliters per donor. This clonotype has at least ten counts. Its antigen is not identified. Together with a sample-barcoded 5' primer, a J-beta primer mix was included in a second PCR lasting roughly 6 to 12 cycles. In TCRdb, the 5' RACE reads were re-called with MiXCR into one record per CDR3 protein. Of around 1.7 million distinct CDR3 sequences in the sample, roughly 30% were seen once. This TCR was recovered from a woman aged 25 to 39 in good health. Sequenced sample: blood.

The CDR3 sequence is CATSDSQGYTF. The CDR3 bases are TGTGCCACCAGTGACTCGCAGGGCTACACCTTC. The V and J genes are TRBV24-1 and TRBJ1-2; D is unresolved. This CDR3 has 11 residues. V was cut by 4 bases and J by 8 bases, with 7 bases left in between. Looked up from germline, CDR1 is KGHDR and CDR2 is SFDVKD.